This T cell receptor (beta chain) was identified during a study of blood T cell repertoires in COVID-19. Study-level information: Researchers got acute and convalescent COVID-19 samples from the United States, Italy and Spain. Nucleic acid was either cDNA or gDNA, and it came from T cells, B-cell-depleted T cells, or PBMCs.

This CDR3 has 15 amino acids. V was trimmed by 5 bases and J by 3 bases, leaving 17 bases between them. Per germline, CDR1 MDHEN and CDR2 SYDVKM. TCRdb keeps only in-frame clones here, not all; method: immunoSEQ multiplex PCR. Of 78,000 or so clones in the sample, more than 75% were seen once. What was sequenced was peripheral blood. This chain joins TRBV28 and TRBJ2-7, with a possible D match to TRBD2 (6 bases). The source is a man between 45 and 60 years old with active or convalescent COVID-19. The DNA of the CDR3 is TGTGCCAGCAGTCGTTCTCCGGGAGACTACTACGAGCAGTACGTC. This gives the protein CASSRSPGDYYEQYV.